Shown below are 28 T cell receptor beta chains from a single sample sequenced in a study of cytomegalovirus exposure and HLA in healthy donors. The repertoire was sequenced with immunoSEQ multiplex PCR; TCRdb's copy has only in-frame clones and lacks some. The table lists hundreds of thousands of clones, more than 75% of them singletons. Sample: PBMCs. The receptors originated from a man aged 18 to 29 in good health and CMV-seropositive.

The chain has TRBV10-3 and TRBJ2-1; 14 bases fit TRBD2. V shed 5 bases and J 7 bases; nucleotides not matched to a gene: 7. The germline V gene has CDR1 ENHRY and CDR2 SYGVKD. CDR3 size: 16 residues. The CDR3 sequence is CAISQTSGRGVNEQFF. DNA of the CDR3: TGTGCCATCAGTCAGACTAGCGGGAGGGGTGTTAATGAGCAGTTCTTC.

The chain joins TRBV19 to TRBJ1-2, with D tentatively TRBD1 (6 bases). Germline-derived CDR1 and CDR2 are LNHDA and SQIVND (reference sequence). The V end was cut by 1 base, the J end by 0 bases, with 9 bases between. The CDR3 length is 15 residues. This CDR3 reads CASSIGTAPNYGYTF. As DNA, the CDR3 is TGTGCCAGTAGTATAGGGACAGCCCCTAACTATGGCTACACCTTC.

The chain uses TRBV28 and TRBJ2-7, with 8 bases fitting TRBD1. With V trimmed by 3 bases and J by 5 bases, 6 bases remained unmatched. The CDR3 is made up of 14 amino acids. CDR1 is MDHEN, CDR2 SYDVKM, per germline. CDR3 bases: TGTGCCAGCAGTTTGACAGGGGAAGTTAACGAGCAGTACTTC. This codes for CASSLTGEVNEQYF.

This rearrangement joins TRBV7-9 to TRBJ1-1; D uncertain. Trimming stripped 1 base from V and 8 bases from J, with 8 bases between. In germline, CDR1 is SEHNR, CDR2 FQNEAQ (reference sequence). This CDR3 is built from 12 residues. CDR3 protein: CASSLEVGEAFF. CDR3 sequence (DNA): TGTGCCAGCAGCTTAGAGGTCGGGGAAGCTTTCTTT.

The chain employs TRBV5-1 and TRBJ2-5, with 8 positions matching TRBD1. Germline trimming cut 1 base from V and 3 bases from J; bases unmatched to any gene: 5. CDR3 length: 15 amino acids. Germline V gene sequence: CDR1 SGHRS, CDR2 YFSETQ. CDR3 amino acids: CASSLYPTGEETQYF. The CDR3 DNA sequence: TGCGCCAGCAGCTTGTACCCGACAGGGGAAGAGACCCAGTACTTC.

This chain joins TRBV7-9 and TRBJ1-3; D unresolved. CDR3 length: 14 amino acids. Per the germline V gene, CDR1 is SEHNR and CDR2 is FQNEAQ (reference sequence). Trimming removed 3 bases at V and 4 bases at J, with 10 bases between. This CDR3 is CASSFRREGNTIYF. CDR3 DNA: TGTGCCAGCAGCTTTCGAAGGGAGGGAAACACCATATATTTT.

The V and J genes are TRBV28 and TRBJ1-2; D not resolved. CDR3 length: 13 residues. Per germline, CDR1 MDHEN and CDR2 SYDVKM. V was trimmed by 3 bases and J by 3 bases, leaving 8 bases between them. The CDR3 is CASSLLTDYGYTF. CDR3 DNA sequence: TGTGCCAGCAGTTTGTTAACCGACTATGGCTACACCTTC.

The rearrangement uses TRBV5-1 and TRBJ2-4; D unclear. Deletions cut 0 bases from V and 0 bases from J, with 7 bases between. Germline values: CDR1 SGHRS, CDR2 YFSETQ. This CDR3 region has 15 residues. The CDR3 spells CASSLDSLAKNIQYF. The CDR3 nucleotides read TGCGCCAGCAGCTTGGACTCCCTAGCCAAAAACATTCAGTACTTC.

The genes are TRBV5-1 and TRBJ1-1; 7 nucleotides line up with TRBD1. CDR3 length equals 13 residues. Per germline, CDR1 SGHRS and CDR2 YFSETQ. V was clipped by 0 bases and J by 5 bases; unmatched bases: 1. The CDR3 bases are TGCGCCAGCAGCTTGGGGGACAGAACTGAAGCTTTCTTT. Its protein product is CASSLGDRTEAFF.

This chain connects TRBV30 to TRBJ2-3; D call uncertain. Germline assignment: CDR1 GTSNPN and CDR2 SVGIG (reference sequence). Trimming stripped 3 bases from V and 6 bases from J, with 10 bases between. The CDR3 sequence is 12 residues long. CDR3 sequence reads: CAWRTGRDTQYF. CDR3 coding DNA: TGTGCCTGGAGAACCGGGCGGGATACGCAGTATTTT.

This sequence joins TRBV5-1 and TRBJ1-2; D is unresolved. The CDR3 totals 14 residues. Germline V gene data show CDR1 as SGHRS and CDR2 as YFSETQ. V was pared by 4 bases and J by 1 base, with 11 bases between. DNA for the CDR3: TGCGCCAGCAGCCCAGTGACAATTAACTATGGCTACACCTTC. Translation: CASSPVTINYGYTF. The variable domain in full, completed from reference TRBV5-1 and TRBJ1-2, reads KAGVTQTPRYLIKTRGQQVTLSCSPISGHRSVSWYQQTPGQGLQFLFEYFSETQRNKGNFPGRFSGRQFSNSRSEMNVSTLELGDSALYLCASSPVTINYGYTFGSGTRLTVV.

This chain joins TRBV9 and TRBJ1-1, with D unresolved. The length of the CDR3 is 13 residues. Germline values: CDR1 SGDLS, CDR2 YYNGEE. V lost 1 base to trimming and J lost 1 base, with 5 bases between them. CDR3 residues: CASSVLQNTEAFF. The DNA of the CDR3 is TGTGCCAGCAGCGTATTACAGAACACTGAAGCTTTCTTT.

The gene calls are TRBV27 and TRBJ1-2; D remains unclear. Trimming removed 3 bases at V and 4 bases at J, with 15 bases between. Germline V gene sequence: CDR1 MNHEY, CDR2 SMNVEV (reference sequence). There are 15 residues in the CDR3. This CDR3 reads CASSFGGSVIYGYTF. Written as DNA, the CDR3 is TGTGCCAGCAGTTTCGGAGGTTCAGTTATCTATGGCTACACCTTC.

The rearrangement uses TRBV19 and TRBJ1-1; 7 bases fit TRBD1. V was clipped by 5 bases and J by 0 bases; unmatched bases: 6. In germline, CDR1 is LNHDA, CDR2 SQIVND (reference sequence). The CDR3 extends over 15 amino acids. This CDR3 reads CASSVGTAMNTEAFF. The CDR3 bases are TGTGCCAGTAGTGTCGGGACAGCCATGAACACTGAAGCTTTCTTT.

The chain has TRBV2 and TRBJ2-7; TRBD2 aligns across 11 bases. CDR1 is SNHLY and CDR2 is FYNNEI in the germline V gene. This CDR3 is 14 amino acids long. V gave up 7 bases and J gave up 5 bases; unmatched junction bases: 7. CDR3 in DNA: TGTGCCAGCACTGGCCTAGCGGGAGGCAACGAGCAGTACTTC. It specifies CASTGLAGGNEQYF. The variable domain in full, with the rest retrieved from reference TRBV2 and TRBJ2-7, is EPEVTQTPSHQVTQMGQEVILRCVPISNHLYFYWYRQILGQKVEFLVSFYNNEISEKSEIFDDQFSVERPDGSNFTLKIRSTKLEDSAMYFCASTGLAGGNEQYFGPGTRLTVT.

Only a few counts were recorded for this clone. The rearrangement uses TRBV13 and TRBJ2-7, with a tentative D call TRBD2 (5 bases). This CDR3 has 13 residues. In germline, CDR1 is PRHDT, CDR2 FYEKMQ (reference sequence). Between the trimmed V and J ends, which lost 5 bases and 5 bases, there was a span of 13 bases. CDR3 residues: CASSATSGNEQYF. The CDR3 nucleotides read TGTGCCAGCAGCGCTACGTCGGGGAACGAGCAGTACTTC.

This chain connects TRBV10-3 to TRBJ1-1; TRBD1 might be the D (5 bases). There are 13 residues in the CDR3. CDR1 and CDR2 (germline): ENHRY, SYGVKD. With 4 bases removed from V and 3 bases from J, the gap between germline ends came to 9 bases. The CDR3 region is CAISGGRDTEAFF. DNA for the CDR3: TGTGCCATCAGTGGAGGCAGGGACACTGAAGCTTTCTTT.

The V gene is TRBV18, the J gene TRBJ2-1, with 7 bases lining up with TRBD1. The CDR3 spans 14 residues. The ends lost 6 bases at V and 5 bases at J; junction bases unmatched: 7. The germline gives CDR1 KGHSH, CDR2 LQKENI. CDR3 sequence: CASSFGTADNEQFF. The CDR3 DNA reads as TGTGCCAGCTCGTTCGGGACAGCAGACAATGAGCAGTTCTTC.

This clone was seen only a few times. The chain carries TRBV28 and TRBJ1-3; D is uncertain. Trimming shortened V by 3 bases and J by 0 bases, and 6 bases separated the two germline ends. Germline-derived CDR1 and CDR2 are MDHEN and SYDVKM. The CDR3 is 14 amino acids. CDR3 loop: CASSFPYSGNTIYF. The CDR3 DNA follows: TGTGCCAGCAGTTTCCCGTACTCTGGAAACACCATATATTTT.

The genes are TRBV9 and TRBJ1-2; a weak D match, TRBD1 (5 bases). The V and J ends lost 0 bases and 3 bases respectively, with 12 bases between them. Per the germline V gene, CDR1 is SGDLS and CDR2 is YYNGEE. The CDR3 consists of 15 residues. The CDR3 reads CASSVGGGTDYGYTF. CDR3 coding DNA: TGTGCCAGCAGCGTAGGAGGAGGGACGGACTATGGCTACACCTTC.

J is TRBJ2-1 and V is TRBV2; perhaps TRBD1 as D (6 bases). The CDR3 spans 13 residues. In germline, CDR1 is SNHLY, CDR2 FYNNEI. V lost 9 bases and J lost 5, with 14 bases in between. The CDR3 loop reads CASLRAGDNEQFF. The CDR3 DNA reads as TGTGCCAGTCTGAGGGCAGGGGACAATGAGCAGTTCTTC.

The chain is built from TRBV28 and TRBJ1-2; 9 positions match TRBD1. With 10 bases clipped from V and 4 bases from J, the junction kept 7 bases outside the gene matches. This CDR3 comprises 13 residues. Germline V lookup: CDR1 MDHEN, CDR2 SYDVKM. The CDR3 is CATPQTGGYGYTF. CDR3 coding DNA: TGTGCCACCCCACAGACAGGGGGCTATGGCTACACCTTC.

This clone was seen once. The chain links TRBV6-5 to TRBJ2-1; 10 bases line up with TRBD2. The V gene's germline CDR1 is MNHEY and CDR2 SVGAGI. V trimming: 6 bases; J trimming: 5 bases; junction bases outside the gene matches: 7. CDR3 size: 15 residues. CDR3 coding DNA: TGTGCCAGCAGCCTACTAGCGGGATTGGACAATGAGCAGTTCTTC. Residues: CASSLLAGLDNEQFF.

The V gene is TRBV28, the J gene TRBJ2-1; TRBD2 matches 14 bases. This CDR3 comprises 16 residues. Trimming at V came to 6 bases and at J to 7 bases, leaving 8 bases not matched to a gene. The germline CDR1 and CDR2 sequences are MDHEN and SYDVKM. This chain's CDR3 is CASRKPGLAGVNEQFF. The CDR3 bases are TGTGCCAGCAGAAAGCCGGGACTAGCGGGAGTAAATGAGCAGTTCTTC.

About this clone: The same CDR3 also results from other DNA sequences found in this sample. The rearrangement links TRBV27 to TRBJ1-2, with TRBD1 matching 7 bases. The length of the CDR3 is 13 residues. Germline-derived CDR1 and CDR2 are MNHEY and SMNVEV (reference sequence). Trimming took 3 bases from V and 4 from J; bases not matched to a gene: 2. CDR3 coding DNA: TGTGCCAGCAGTTTGACAGGGACCTATGGCTACACCTTC. This gives the protein CASSLTGTYGYTF.

V is TRBV5-4 and J is TRBJ2-1, with TRBD1 identical over 10 bases. The junction had 3 bases not matched to a gene; V was cut back by 4 bases and J by 2 bases. Germline-derived CDR1 and CDR2 are SGHNT and YYREEE (reference sequence). The CDR3 contains 15 residues. This chain's CDR3 is CASSQDRGTYNEQFF. DNA for the CDR3: TGTGCCAGCAGCCAGGACAGGGGGACCTACAATGAGCAGTTCTTC.

V and J are TRBV5-1 and TRBJ2-2, with 10 nucleotides matching TRBD2. The V gene's germline CDR1 is SGHRS and CDR2 YFSETQ. Germline trimming cut 5 bases from V and 6 bases from J; bases unmatched to any gene: 13. There are 17 residues in the CDR3. CDR3 nucleotides: TGCGCCAGCAGTTTCTTCGGCGGGACTAGCGACGCCGGGGAGCTGTTTTTT. Protein: CASSFFGGTSDAGELFF.

The rearrangement joins TRBV2 to TRBJ2-7; possibly TRBD1 for D (7 bases). Germline assignment: CDR1 SNHLY and CDR2 FYNNEI. This CDR3 region has 14 residues. The ends were cut back, 4 bases at V and 0 bases at J, with 10 bases in the middle. The CDR3 DNA sequence: TGTGCCAGCAGTGGGAGGGGGCCCTCCTACGAGCAGTACTTC. Its translation: CASSGRGPSYEQYF.